This TCR beta chain was obtained from a study of blood T cell repertoires in COVID-19. TCRdb keeps only in-frame clones here, not all; method: immunoSEQ multiplex PCR. The data show over 200,000 clones, approximately 86% seen once. V gave up 2 bases and J gave up 0 bases, with 10 bases separating them. The CDR3 runs 16 residues. Germline CDR1 and CDR2: SGHNT and YENEEA. This TCR was recovered from a woman in her twenties or thirties with acute or convalescent COVID-19. This sequence joins TRBV11-3 and TRBJ2-2; tentatively, D is TRBD2 (6 bases). The material sequenced was peripheral blood. The DNA for the CDR3 is TGTGCCAGCAGCTTACGGGGGATTGCGAACACCGGGGAGCTGTTTTTT. Protein sequence: CASSLRGIANTGELFF.